These 27 T cell receptor beta chains originate from one sample sequenced in a study of blood T cells in healthy people across ages. Primed by a sample-barcoded 5' primer and a J-beta primer mix, a second PCR proceeded for 7 to 11 cycles. TCRdb passed the 5' RACE reads through MiXCR, listing each CDR3 protein once. The data contain some 1,000,000 distinct CDR3 sequences, around 25% of them singletons. These data were also filed under a second study, of T cells of mothers and their children.

The sample taken for sequencing was blood. The origin of the receptors is a girl aged 2 to 10 in good health.

This clonotype was observed many times. This chain connects TRBV10-3 to TRBJ2-3; tentative D call: TRBD1 (5 bases). The V end was cut by 6 bases, the J end by 0 bases, with 7 bases between. The V gene's germline CDR1 is ENHRY and CDR2 SYGVKD. The CDR3 consists of 13 residues. In DNA form, the CDR3 reads TGTGCCATCAGGGGGCTTAGCACAGATACGCAGTATTTT. Encoded protein: CAIRGLSTDTQYF.

The chain employs TRBV28 and TRBJ2-3; perhaps TRBD1 as D (5 bases). V was pared by 8 bases and J by 0 bases, with 15 bases between. CDR1 MDHEN and CDR2 SYDVKM come from the germline V gene. This CDR3 is 15 amino acids long. The CDR3 loop is CASRGAKTSTDTQYF. The CDR3 nucleotides read TGTGCCAGCCGTGGGGCAAAAACTAGCACAGATACGCAGTATTTT.

The V gene is TRBV5-1, the J gene TRBJ2-5; D might be TRBD1 or TRBD2, each matching 6 bases. The DNA matches TRBJ2-7 better at its end, which makes the J call doubtful. This CDR3 has 14 amino acids. Germline loops: CDR1 SGHRS, CDR2 YFSETQ. The CDR3 loop is CASNVGGGGYEQYF. In DNA, the CDR3 is TGCGCCAGCAACGTCGGCGGAGGGGGGTACGAGCAGTACTTC.

The rearrangement uses TRBV7-2 and TRBJ2-2, with D possibly TRBD1 on 6 matching bases. There are 14 residues in the CDR3. The V and J ends lost 5 bases and 6 bases respectively, with 13 bases between them. Germline values: CDR1 SGHTA, CDR2 FQGNSA. CDR3 region: CASSPRDIPGELFF. The CDR3 DNA reads TGTGCCAGCAGCCCCCGGGACATCCCCGGGGAGCTGTTTTTT.

This clonotype was picked up a small number of times. This chain links TRBV10-3 with TRBJ2-5, with D perhaps matching TRBD1 (6 bases). This CDR3 region has 13 residues. Germline values: CDR1 ENHRY, CDR2 SYGVKD. The ends were cut back, 8 bases at V and 5 bases at J, with 15 bases in the middle. CDR3 loop: CAIRMGDTETQYF. The CDR3 coding sequence is TGTGCCATCCGTATGGGGGACACCGAGACCCAGTACTTC.

In this sample, this clonotype turned up a few times. This chain joins TRBV10-3 and TRBJ2-7, with unresolved D. The CDR3 has 14 residues. The V and J ends lost 6 bases and 2 bases respectively, with 14 bases between them. CDR1 is ENHRY, CDR2 SYGVKD, per germline. CDR3 DNA sequence: TGTGCCATCAGATTGACCCTGGACGCCTACGAGCAGTACTTC. This translates into CAIRLTLDAYEQYF.

This clonotype occurred a few times. V gene TRBV2 combines with J gene TRBJ1-1; D is unresolved. V gave up 3 bases and J gave up 3 bases, with 8 bases separating them. CDR1 is SNHLY, CDR2 FYNNEI, per germline. CDR3 length: 13 residues. This CDR3 reads CASSDPRDTEAFF. The CDR3 nucleotides read TGTGCCAGCAGTGATCCTCGGGACACTGAAGCTTTCTTT.

The chain combines TRBV20-1 with TRBJ2-5; TRBD2 might be the D (5 bases). There are 14 residues in the CDR3. The germline V gene encodes CDR1 DFQATT and CDR2 SNEGSKA (reference sequence). Deletions cut 5 bases from V and 5 bases from J, with 18 bases between. CDR3 sequence (DNA): TGCAGTGCTTCCCCGGACTCAGTGGGGGAGACCCAGTACTTC. It specifies CSASPDSVGETQYF.

This clonotype was seen only a few times. The V and J genes are TRBV10-3 and TRBJ2-1; 7 bases align to TRBD2. This CDR3 spans 15 amino acids. CDR1 and CDR2 (germline): ENHRY, SYGVKD. The V segment lost 3 bases and the J segment 3 bases; nucleotides outside the gene matches: 5. CDR3 sequence reads: CAISDWSGDYNEQFF. CDR3 DNA sequence: TGTGCCATCAGTGATTGGAGCGGGGACTACAATGAGCAGTTCTTC.

This clonotype was detected only once. A junction boundary mismatches the germline segment, possibly from a read error. V gene TRBV29-1 combines with J gene TRBJ2-7; TRBD1 might be the D (5 bases). The CDR3 is 12 amino acids. Germline CDR1 SQVTM, CDR2 ANQGSEA. This chain's CDR3 is CGVEQVPYEQYF. CDR3 nucleotides: TGCGGCGTTGAACAGGTCCCCTACGAGCAGTACTTC.

The chain carries TRBV25-1 and TRBJ1-3; 7 nucleotides line up with TRBD1. The V gene end was trimmed by 4 bases and the J gene end by 4 bases; junction bases not matched to a gene: 7. This CDR3 has 15 amino acids. The germline CDR1 and CDR2 sequences are MGHDK and SYGVNS. This CDR3 reads CASSATQGTGNTIYF. The CDR3 DNA reads TGTGCCAGCAGTGCCACACAGGGGACGGGAAACACCATATATTTT. Looking up the rest from reference TRBV25-1 and TRBJ1-3 gives the full variable domain: EADIYQTPRYLVIGTGKKITLECSQTMGHDKMYWYQQDPGMELHLIHYSYGVNSTEKGDLSSESTVSRIRTEHFPLTLESARPSHTSQYLCASSATQGTGNTIYFGEGSWLTVV.

This clonotype has just one count. The chain combines TRBV10-3 with TRBJ2-7; possible D gene TRBD1, 7 bases. Germline-derived CDR1 and CDR2 are ENHRY and SYGVKD. V was pared by 7 bases and J by 3 bases, with 19 bases between. This CDR3 comprises 15 residues. CDR3 amino acids: CAITVGGGGNYEQYF. The DNA of the CDR3 is TGTGCCATCACGGTAGGAGGGGGCGGTAACTACGAGCAGTACTTC.

This clonotype was detected a few times. This chain connects TRBV6-4 to TRBJ1-2; weak D call: TRBD1 (5 bases). Trimming left V 0 bases short and J 8 bases short, with 19 bases between. Germline V gene sequence: CDR1 MRHNA, CDR2 SNTAGT. The CDR3 has 16 residues. The CDR3 nucleotides are TGTGCCAGCAGTGACTCGGGGGATCCCCCCCTAAAGGGCTACACCTTC. Its translation is CASSDSGDPPLKGYTF.

The sample holds a few counts of this clonotype. The chain combines TRBV4-3 with TRBJ2-1, with no clear D. V lost 3 bases and J lost 4, with 7 bases in between. This CDR3 spans 13 amino acids. Germline assignment: CDR1 LGHNA and CDR2 YSLEER. In DNA, the CDR3 is TGCGCCAGCAGCCAGGCCCAGTACAATGAGCAGTTCTTC. Amino acid sequence: CASSQAQYNEQFF.

This clonotype was recorded once. The gene calls are TRBV12-3 or TRBV12-4 and TRBJ2-5, with D uncertain. The DNA matches TRBJ2-7 better at its end, which makes the J call doubtful. The CDR3 sequence is 13 residues long. As DNA, the CDR3 is TGTGCCAGCAGTACGGTCTTCCCCTACGAGCAGTACTTC. Amino acids: CASSTVFPYEQYF.

This clonotype was seen a few times. This rearrangement joins TRBV4-1 to TRBJ2-2; D gene unclear. Germline CDR1 MGHRA, CDR2 YSYEKL. Trimming removed 2 bases from V and 0 bases from J, with 4 bases in between. This CDR3 region has 14 residues. The CDR3 DNA sequence: TGCGCCAGCAGCCAAAGCGCGAACACCGGGGAGCTGTTTTTT. This codes for CASSQSANTGELFF.

The count of this clonotype is one. The chain joins TRBV28 to TRBJ2-1; D remains ambiguous. The germline gives CDR1 MDHEN, CDR2 SYDVKM. The CDR3 has 15 amino acids. V lost 4 bases and J lost 0, with 10 bases in between. CDR3 coding DNA: TGTGCCAGCAGTTCACTTTTGATCTCCTACAATGAGCAGTTCTTC. This codes for CASSSLLISYNEQFF.

This sequence joins TRBV7-2 and TRBJ1-2, with D uncertain. The germline V gene has CDR1 SGHTA and CDR2 FQGNSA. This CDR3 spans 13 amino acids. V was trimmed by 1 base and J by 7 bases, leaving 10 bases between them. For the CDR3, the DNA is TGTGCCAGCAGCTTAGGGGTAGCTATTGGCTACACCTTC. It specifies CASSLGVAIGYTF.

The sample holds a few counts of this clonotype. The rearrangement joins TRBV20-1 to TRBJ2-7; 10 bases line up with TRBD1. CDR1 is DFQATT, CDR2 SNEGSKA, per germline (reference sequence). This CDR3 has 15 residues. Losses at the gene ends were 1 base for V and 2 bases for J; bases not matched to a gene: 5. The CDR3 sequence is CSARVGTGATYEQYF. Written as DNA, the CDR3 is TGCAGTGCTAGAGTTGGGACAGGGGCTACCTACGAGCAGTACTTC.

Only a few counts were recorded for this clonotype. The chain recombines TRBV5-1 with TRBJ2-5; 13 bases align to TRBD2. CDR3 length: 19 amino acids. CDR1 SGHRS and CDR2 YFSETQ come from the germline V gene. V dropped 4 bases and J dropped 5; count of bases not matched to a gene: 17. This chain's CDR3 is CASSPTGTTSGRAGETQYF. Written as DNA, the CDR3 is TGCGCCAGCAGCCCGACGGGCACAACTAGCGGGAGGGCCGGGGAGACCCAGTACTTC.

Only a few counts were recorded for this clonotype. Written as DNA, the CDR3 is TGTGCCAGCAGCTTCGGGACAAGAAATGAAAAACTGTTTTTT. Residues: CASSFGTRNEKLFF. The V and J genes are TRBV6-2 or TRBV6-3 and TRBJ1-4, with D possibly matching TRBD1 (6 bases). Between the trimmed V and J ends, which lost 6 bases and 5 bases, there was a span of 13 bases. Germline lookup yields CDR1 MNHEY and CDR2 SVGEGT. The CDR3 runs 14 residues.

V gene TRBV25-1 combines with J gene TRBJ1-4, with a tentative D call TRBD1 (5 bases). V lost 2 bases and J lost 8, with 12 bases in between. This CDR3 spans 14 amino acids. From germline, CDR1 is MGHDK and CDR2 SYGVNS. The chain's CDR3 is CASSEGGLREKLFF. The CDR3 nucleotides read TGTGCCAGCAGTGAAGGGGGACTGAGGGAAAAACTGTTTTTT. Filled out from reference TRBV25-1 and TRBJ1-4, the complete variable domain reads EADIYQTPRYLVIGTGKKITLECSQTMGHDKMYWYQQDPGMELHLIHYSYGVNSTEKGDLSSESTVSRIRTEHFPLTLESARPSHTSQYLCASSEGGLREKLFFGSGTQLSVL.

The chain employs TRBV29-1 and TRBJ2-7; TRBD2 agrees at 10 bases. The J call may be incorrect, as the DNA end agrees better with TRBJ2-5. This CDR3 is 15 amino acids long. Germline lookup yields CDR1 SQVTM and CDR2 ANQGSEA. The CDR3 bases are TGCAGCGTTGAGAATGTAGCGGGAGGCCAAGAGACCCAGTACTTC. As protein: CSVENVAGGQETQYF.

This chain uses TRBV29-1 with TRBJ2-1; 8 bases match TRBD2. CDR3 size: 16 residues. Germline V gene lookup returns CDR1 SQVTM and CDR2 ANQGSEA. The junction had 12 bases not matched to a gene; V was cut back by 8 bases and J by 0 bases. The CDR3 sequence is CSLKSGGPSSYNEQFF. DNA of the CDR3: TGCAGCCTTAAGTCGGGGGGGCCCTCCTCCTACAATGAGCAGTTCTTC.

The V gene is TRBV7-2, the J gene TRBJ2-3, with 16 bases identical to TRBD2. Germline assignment: CDR1 SGHTA and CDR2 FQGNSA. This CDR3 has 17 amino acids. V dropped 4 bases and J dropped 5; count of bases not matched to a gene: 6. Here the CDR3 DNA reads TGTGCCAGCAGCTGGGGACTAGCGGGGGGGCCCCTAGATACGCAGTATTTT. It translates to CASSWGLAGGPLDTQYF.

This clonotype was seen a few times. J is TRBJ1-2 and V is TRBV12-3 or TRBV12-4; D remains unclear. Trimming left V 7 bases short and J 7 bases short, with 10 bases between. This CDR3 contains 11 residues. The CDR3: CASNYRGGYTF. The CDR3, as DNA: TGTGCCAGCAATTACAGAGGTGGCTACACCTTC.

This clonotype has just a few counts. An end of the junction differs from the germline gene, which may be a read error. This chain uses TRBV5-1 with TRBJ1-1, with 7 bases lining up with TRBD1. The length of the CDR3 is 14 residues. The germline gives CDR1 SGHRS, CDR2 YFSETQ. Written as DNA, the CDR3 is TGCGCCAGCAGTTTGGAGAAGGGGGCCACTGAAGCTTTCTTT. Amino acid sequence: CASSLEKGATEAFF.